The 26 T cell receptor beta chains listed next were all sequenced from one sample in a study of blood T cells in healthy people across ages (dated by TCRdb to between 2014 and 2017). Library creation used 5' RACE. Sequencer: Illumina HiSeq 2500. A second roughly 6 to 11 cycle PCR used a sample-barcoded 5' primer and a J-beta primer mix. In TCRdb, the public reads were trimmed at Q25 with fastp and aligned with MiXCR, with productive beta chains retained. Rows matching on CDR3 protein sequence are summarized as one entry with the most common DNA and genes. This sample comprises around 650,000 distinct CDR3 sequences, roughly 43% of them detected only once. The ten largest account for 30% of the sample. Sequenced sample: blood. The receptors were gathered from an older man in good health.

The V call is TRBV18, the J call TRBJ1-4; the D gene is possibly TRBD1 (5 bases). Germline assignment: CDR1 KGHSH and CDR2 LQKENI. The germline V and J ends were trimmed by 3 bases and 9 bases, with 17 bases remaining between them. The CDR3 is made up of 15 amino acids. The CDR3 sequence: CASSPPAGSEKKLFF. The CDR3 DNA sequence: TGTGCCAGCTCACCCCCAGCAGGGTCGGAGAAAAAACTGTTTTTT.

CDR3 coding DNA: TGTGCCAGCAAATTTGACAGGGGCGACGACGAGCAGTACTTC. Translation gives CASKFDRGDDEQYF. This chain connects TRBV27 to TRBJ2-7, with 8 bases lining up with TRBD1. J lost 5 bases, V lost 7 bases, and 10 bases had no gene match. Germline CDR1 and CDR2: MNHEY and SMNVEV (reference sequence). The CDR3 is 14 residues long.

The genes are TRBV27 and TRBJ2-2; D uncertain. This CDR3 contains 14 residues. Germline CDR1 MNHEY, CDR2 SMNVEV (reference sequence). Trimming left V 5 bases short and J 4 bases short, with 11 bases between. The CDR3: CASSNTYFTGELFF. The CDR3 DNA reads as TGTGCCAGCAGTAACACCTATTTCACCGGGGAGCTGTTTTTT.

J is TRBJ1-1 and V is TRBV7-2, with TRBD1 matching 7 bases. CDR3 length equals 13 residues. Losses at the gene ends were 0 bases for V and 11 bases for J; bases not matched to a gene: 6. Per the germline V gene, CDR1 is SGHTA and CDR2 is FQGNSA. Here the CDR3 DNA reads TGTGCCAGCAGCTTAGCAAAGGGGGCAGGGGCTTTCTTT. Its translation: CASSLAKGAGAFF.

The V gene is TRBV6-6, the J gene TRBJ2-7; D uncertain. The CDR3 runs to 12 residues. Trimming cost V 6 bases and J 3 bases, with 9 bases left between them. Germline loops: CDR1 MNHNY, CDR2 SVGAGI (reference sequence). CDR3 amino acids: CASRWADYEQYF. The CDR3 coding sequence is TGTGCCAGCAGGTGGGCCGACTACGAGCAGTACTTC.

In this sample, this clonotype turned up a few times. The chain is built from TRBV25-1 and TRBJ2-3; D remains unclear. Per germline, CDR1 MGHDK and CDR2 SYGVNS. The CDR3 covers 16 residues. V dropped 3 bases and J dropped 5 bases, with 18 bases sitting between them. CDR3: CASSDMGGSSLDTQYF. In DNA, the CDR3 is TGTGCCAGCAGTGACATGGGCGGTAGTTCCCTAGATACGCAGTATTTT.

In its sample, this clonotype was seen a few times. This rearrangement joins TRBV6-2 or TRBV6-3 to TRBJ2-5; 8 bases fit TRBD1. The CDR3 has 14 amino acids. The germline V gene has CDR1 MNHEY and CDR2 SVGEGT. Trimming at V came to 6 bases and at J to 1 base, leaving 4 bases not matched to a gene. CDR3 loop: CASSRQGIQETQYF. The CDR3 DNA reads as TGTGCCAGCAGCCGACAGGGGATCCAAGAGACCCAGTACTTC.

This clonotype was counted ten times or more. This chain connects TRBV29-1 to TRBJ2-7; no definite D call. CDR1 and CDR2 from the germline V gene are SQVTM and ANQGSEA. Trimming cost V 0 bases and J 2 bases, with 8 bases left between them. The CDR3 is 13 residues long. The chain's CDR3 is CSVEDTEAYEQYF. In DNA form, the CDR3 reads TGCAGCGTTGAAGACACAGAAGCCTACGAGCAGTACTTC.

This clonotype was observed a handful of times. The rearrangement uses TRBV4-2 and TRBJ2-3; TRBD2 matches 13 bases. Germline trimming cut 4 bases from V and 3 bases from J; bases unmatched to any gene: 13. The V gene's germline CDR1 is LGHNA and CDR2 YNFKEQ. The CDR3 has 19 amino acids. CDR3 loop: CASSPGLAGNLGVTDTQYF. CDR3 nucleotides: TGTGCCAGCAGCCCGGGACTAGCGGGAAATTTGGGGGTGACAGATACGCAGTATTTT.

This clonotype was seen a few times. This sequence joins TRBV6-6 and TRBJ1-2; 10 positions agree with TRBD1. CDR1 is MNHNY and CDR2 is SVGAGI in the germline V gene (reference sequence). The CDR3 is 14 residues long. V dropped 6 bases and J dropped 5; count of bases not matched to a gene: 6. The CDR3, as DNA: TGTGCCAGCAGGGGGGACAGGGGCGTATATGGCTACACCTTC. Protein sequence: CASRGDRGVYGYTF.

This clonotype was picked up many times. This rearrangement joins TRBV4-2 to TRBJ2-3, with 7 bases fitting TRBD2. This CDR3 is built from 18 residues. Germline assignment: CDR1 LGHNA and CDR2 YNFKEQ. V lost 0 bases and J lost 1; bases outside the gene matches: 10. The DNA for the CDR3 is TGTGCCAGCAGCCAAGATTCGGGTTGGGAGGGCGGCACAGATACGCAGTATTTT. This sequence encodes CASSQDSGWEGGTDTQYF.

This clonotype appeared many times. The J gene is TRBJ2-7, the V gene TRBV28; no clear D gene. Trimming removed 6 bases at V and 1 base at J, with 7 bases between. Germline lookup yields CDR1 MDHEN and CDR2 SYDVKM. CDR3 length: 12 amino acids. The CDR3 DNA sequence: TGTGCCAGCAGGTCTCAGTCCTACGAGCAGTACTTC. It yields the protein CASRSQSYEQYF.

The J gene is TRBJ2-4, the V gene TRBV20-1, with 8 bases matching TRBD1. Germline trimming cut 6 bases from V and 5 bases from J; bases unmatched to any gene: 6. This CDR3 is built from 13 residues. In germline, CDR1 is DFQATT, CDR2 SNEGSKA (reference sequence). This CDR3 is CSATRGPQNIQYF. The CDR3 DNA reads TGCAGTGCAACCAGGGGGCCCCAAAACATTCAGTACTTC.

The chain links TRBV7-8 to TRBJ1-1, with D perhaps TRBD1 (5 bases). The ends were cut back, 1 base at V and 1 base at J, with 10 bases in the middle. Germline CDR1 SGHVS, CDR2 FQNEAQ. There are 15 residues in the CDR3. The CDR3 here is CASSLGGNQNTEAFF. CDR3 DNA sequence: TGTGCCAGCAGCTTAGGGGGCAACCAGAACACTGAAGCTTTCTTT.

This chain uses TRBV20-1 with TRBJ1-6; possibly TRBD1 for D (6 bases). V dropped 5 bases and J dropped 6 bases, with 11 bases sitting between them. This CDR3 has 13 residues. Germline CDR1 reads DFQATT; CDR2 reads SNEGSKA (reference sequence). Here the CDR3 DNA reads TGCAGTGCTTCGGGACAAATTAATTCACCCCTCCACTTT. Translation: CSASGQINSPLHF.

This chain uses TRBV7-6 with TRBJ2-3; TRBD2 is a possible D gene (6 bases). V was clipped by 10 bases and J by 4 bases, with 15 bases between them. The CDR3 extends over 13 amino acids. Germline lookup yields CDR1 SGHVS and CDR2 FNYEAQ. CDR3 amino acids: CATGGGSADTQYF. DNA for the CDR3: TGTGCCACTGGGGGAGGATCTGCAGATACGCAGTATTTT.

The chain carries TRBV6-2 or TRBV6-3 and TRBJ2-3; TRBD2 matches at 8 bases. V lost 7 bases and J lost 2; bases outside the gene matches: 14. The length of the CDR3 is 17 residues. Germline V gives CDR1 MNHEY, CDR2 SVGEGT. CDR3 in amino acids: CASIDSGLAQNTDTQYF. The CDR3, as DNA: TGTGCCAGCATCGATTCTGGACTAGCCCAAAACACAGATACGCAGTATTTT.

This clonotype was counted at least ten times. The rearrangement uses TRBV7-3 and TRBJ2-7, with D perhaps being TRBD1 or TRBD2 (5 bases each). The CDR3 length is 16 residues. Trimming took 5 bases from V and 8 from J, leaving 25 bases between them. CDR1 SGHTA and CDR2 FQGTGA come from the germline V gene. CDR3 nucleotides: TGTGCCAGCAGCCCTGGAAGGGTCCGGGACCAAGATCAGCAGTACTTC. It specifies CASSPGRVRDQDQQYF.

The rearrangement links TRBV30 to TRBJ2-7; D call uncertain. Trimming took off 8 bases at V and 2 bases at J, with 16 bases between the two ends. This CDR3 contains 13 residues. Per germline, CDR1 GTSNPN and CDR2 SVGIG (reference sequence). CDR3 sequence: CALSPDDAYEQYF. The DNA for the CDR3 is TGTGCCCTCAGCCCGGACGACGCCTACGAGCAGTACTTC.

About this clonotype itself: A much more abundant neighbour one base away suggests this may be a read error. V gene TRBV4-1 combines with J gene TRBJ2-4, with TRBD1 identical over 8 bases. V was clipped by 0 bases and J by 13 bases; unmatched bases: 14. This CDR3 has 16 residues. Germline loops: CDR1 MGHRA, CDR2 YSYEKL. The CDR3 spells CASSQDRAAGGNEQYF. CDR3 coding DNA: TGCGCCAGCAGCCAAGATAGGGCGGCAGGGGGCAATGAGCAGTACTTC.

In this sample, this clonotype turned up a few times. The CDR3 DNA is TGTGCCAGTAGTATTGGAGGGAACACTGAAGCTTTCTTT. Translated: CASSIGGNTEAFF. V is TRBV19 and J is TRBJ1-1; D is uncertain. This CDR3 has 13 amino acids. Germline-derived CDR1 and CDR2 are LNHDA and SQIVND (reference sequence). Trimming shortened V by 3 bases and J by 1 base, and 6 bases separated the two germline ends.

This chain links TRBV4-3 with TRBJ1-2; 8 positions match TRBD1. The germline V gene encodes CDR1 LGHNA and CDR2 YSLEER. CDR3 length equals 16 residues. J lost 5 bases, V lost 1 base, and 9 bases had no gene match. CDR3 bases: TGCGCCAGCAGCCAAGGCCGGACAGGGTGGCGGTATGGCTACACCTTC. Translating gives CASSQGRTGWRYGYTF.

Ten or more counts support this clonotype. V and J are TRBV28 and TRBJ2-7; D gene unclear. Germline CDR1 is MDHEN and CDR2 is SYDVKM. Between the trimmed V and J ends, which lost 7 bases and 0 bases, there was a span of 22 bases. The CDR3 extends over 17 amino acids. The CDR3 loop is CASTSQGFTQSSYEQYF. DNA for the CDR3: TGTGCCAGCACCTCACAAGGTTTTACGCAGAGCTCCTACGAGCAGTACTTC.

This chain links TRBV12-3 or TRBV12-4 with TRBJ2-7, with D perhaps TRBD2 (6 bases). The CDR3 sequence is 13 residues long. Trimming pared 5 bases from V and 2 bases from J, leaving 10 bases between. The CDR3 region has the DNA TGTGCCAGCAGTATCGGACTACCCTACGAGCAGTACTTC. This encodes CASSIGLPYEQYF.

This clonotype is a singleton in its sample. The chain carries TRBV6-5 and TRBJ2-3, with TRBD1 identical over 7 bases. CDR3 length: 14 amino acids. With 2 bases clipped from V and 11 bases from J, the junction kept 10 bases outside the gene matches. The V gene's germline CDR1 is MNHEY and CDR2 SVGAGI. The CDR3 spells CASSYRDSYNEQYF. CDR3 DNA: TGTGCCAGCAGTTACAGGGACAGTTACAATGAGCAGTATTTT.

The chain is built from TRBV20-1 and TRBJ1-6; D gene uncertain. Per germline, CDR1 DFQATT and CDR2 SNEGSKA (reference sequence). The CDR3 runs to 13 residues. V lost 1 base, J lost 10 bases, and 11 bases lay in between. The CDR3, as DNA: TGCAGTGCTAGAGTGGTTGTAAGATCACCCCTCCACTTT. This encodes CSARVVVRSPLHF.